This TCR beta chain was obtained from a study of T cells in Graves' hyperthyroidism and ophthalmopathy. Points from the study as a whole: Most clonotypes that expanded in the thyroid above 0.001 also showed up in blood.

Participants, patients aged 18 to 65, had newly diagnosed hyperthyroidism with a duration under 2 months. Diagnosis relied on clinical symptoms, serum thyroxine and TRAb, thyroid ultrasound and orbital computed tomography. CDR1 and CDR2 from the germline V gene are MDHEN and SYDVKM. The germline V and J ends were trimmed by 3 bases and 15 bases, with 15 bases remaining between them. The CDR3 length is 12 residues. This clonotype was seen many times. Its antigen remains unidentified. There were TCR beta CDR3 regions amplified from RNA transcripts. Carried out on the TCR CDR3, a first-round RT-PCR used the HTBI primer set. TCRdb ran MiXCR on the multiplex PCR reads and lists one entry per CDR3 protein. The table lists under 300,000 distinct CDR3 sequences, 14% to 15% of them singletons.

This rearrangement joins TRBV28 to TRBJ2-1; D is possibly TRBD1 or TRBD2 (5 bases each). The sequence was collected from a woman aged 40 to 50 with Graves' hyperthyroidism that later progressed to Graves' ophthalmopathy. The sequenced sample was blood. The CDR3 is CASSFVRRGVFF. The CDR3 nucleotides are TGTGCCAGCAGTTTCGTAAGGAGAGGGGTGTTCTTC.